This TCR beta chain was obtained from a study of OX40 agonist ivuxolimab in advanced cancers. Broader study findings: At 0.1 to 3.0 mg/kg, CD4+ and CD8+ blood T cells expanded clonally by week 6.

TCRdb's table, derived via immunoSEQ multiplex PCR, lists solely in-frame clones and lacks some. The sample lists tens of thousands of clones, around four fifths occurring once. A remark on this clone: Its specificity is unknown.

The sample here was CD4+ or CD8+ T cells sorted from blood, taken in a trial of the OX40 agonist ivuxolimab. This TCR came from an adult with an advanced solid tumor such as melanoma, head and neck, liver or kidney cancer.

The CDR3 bases are TGTGCCAGCAGCGTAGGGACAGGGGGCGGCACAGATACGCAGTATTTT. It specifies CASSVGTGGGTDTQYF. The chain links TRBV9 to TRBJ2-3; TRBD1 matches 11 bases. Germline CDR1 and CDR2: SGDLS and YYNGEE. With V trimmed by 0 bases and J by 1 base, 1 base remained unmatched. The CDR3 extends over 16 amino acids.